A selection of T cell receptor beta chains follows, all from one sample in a study of blood T cells in healthy people across ages. TCRdb redid the calling of the 5' RACE reads with MiXCR, one entry per CDR3 protein. Among around 1.5 million distinct CDR3 sequences, approximately 59% were seen once, and the ten largest hold roughly 6.3%. The sample was blood. Receptor source: a man aged 18-30 years in good health. Each CDR3 is given with its conserved first and last residue. The D gene is left open where the match is weak. Part of the rows lack a size; the others show once, few, many or a class for expanded clones.

TRBV20-1,TRBD2,-,TRBJ2-1,CSAPVGGRATYNEQFF,TGCAGTGCCCCTGTTGGCGGGAGGGCAACCTACAATGAGCAGTTCTTC
TRBV15,-,few,TRBJ2-1,CATSRDNRRRYAYNEQFF,TGTGCCACCAGCAGAGATAACCGGCGGCGATACGCCTACAATGAGCAGTTCTTC
TRBV4-3,TRBD2,-,TRBJ2-2,CASSQWGGGTGELFF,TGCGCCAGCAGCCAATGGGGCGGGGGCACCGGGGAGCTGTTTTTT
TRBV6-7,-,-,TRBJ2-5,CASSYSERASTQETQYF,TGTGCCAGCAGTTACTCGGAGAGGGCCTCAACGCAAGAGACCCAGTACTTC
TRBV7-2,TRBD1,few,TRBJ2-5,CASSSTGAQETQYF,TGTGCTAGCAGCTCCACAGGGGCCCAAGAGACCCAGTACTTC
TRBV2,-,few,TRBJ2-7,CASLSSYEQYF,TGTGCCAGTCTGAGCTCCTACGAGCAGTACTTC
TRBV20-1,-,few,TRBJ2-7,CSAYRVSAYEQYF,TGCAGTGCTTACAGGGTGTCGGCCTACGAGCAGTACTTC
TRBV5-1,TRBD2,-,TRBJ2-1,CASSLDMRGGHDEQFF,TGCGCCAGCAGCCTGGATATGCGGGGGGGGCACGATGAGCAGTTCTTC
TRBV4-2,TRBD1,-,TRBJ1-1,CASSRVVGTGGMNTEAFF,TGTGCCAGCAGCCGCGTAGTGGGGACAGGGGGCATGAACACTGAAGCTTTCTTT
TRBV27,-,-,TRBJ2-7,CASRRSSIRGLYNEQYF,TGTGCCAGCAGGCGAAGTTCAATTAGGGGTTTGTACAATGAGCAGTACTTC
TRBV20-1,-,-,TRBJ2-7,CSASSPGLRSYEQYF,TGCAGTGCTAGTTCCCCAGGGTTACGGTCCTACGAGCAGTACTTC
TRBV6-5,-,-,TRBJ2-5,CASSYSRWTEEMTQYF,TGTGCCAGCAGTTACTCGCGATGGACAGAGGAAATGACCCAGTACTTC
TRBV10-3,-,-,TRBJ1-2,CAISVGVTEYGYTF,TGTGCCATCAGTGTCGGGGTGACGGAATATGGCTACACCTTC
TRBV21-1,-,-,TRBJ2-7,CASSKGGRLAAGEYYEQYF,TGTGCCAGCAGCAAAGGAGGTCGACTTGCTGCGGGGGAATACTACGAGCAGTACTTC
TRBV5-5,-,few,TRBJ2-7,CASSLDPRGYEQYF,TGTGCCAGCAGCTTGGATCCCAGGGGCTACGAGCAGTACTTC
TRBV3-1,-,-,TRBJ2-7,CASSQMTFSHYEQYF,TGTGCCAGCAGCCAAATGACCTTTTCCCACTACGAGCAGTACTTC
TRBV13,TRBD2,-,TRBJ2-7,CASSLGEGFSYEQYF,TGTGCCAGCAGCCTAGGGGAGGGATTTTCCTACGAGCAGTACTTC
TRBV6-1,-,-,TRBJ1-2,CASWAADRYGYTF,TGTGCCAGTTGGGCCGCAGACCGCTATGGCTACACCTTC
TRBV6-4,-,-,TRBJ2-5,CASSDGMDLGEPTYQETQYF,TGTGCCAGCAGTGATGGAATGGACCTCGGAGAACCAACGTACCAAGAGACCCAGTACTTC
TRBV9,-,-,TRBJ2-1,CASSVDRSGQFF,TGTGCCAGCAGCGTGGACCGCTCCGGGCAGTTCTTC
TRBV12-3/TRBV12-4,-,few,TRBJ2-3,CASTPSDTQYF,TGTGCCAGCACACCCTCGGATACGCAGTATTTT
TRBV14,TRBD2,few,TRBJ2-4,CASSQDLGTSGRLKYF,TGTGCCAGCAGCCAAGATCTTGGGACTAGCGGGAGGTTAAAGTACTTC
TRBV6-6,TRBD1,-,TRBJ1-6,CASRAHGTGKNSPLHF,TGTGCCAGCAGAGCTCACGGGACAGGGAAAAATTCACCCCTCCACTTT
TRBV20-1,TRBD1,-,TRBJ1-2,CSASSAEDRFWGYTF,TGCAGTGCTAGTAGCGCGGAGGACAGGTTTTGGGGCTACACCTTC
TRBV4-1,-,-,TRBJ2-3,CASSQPSGAATDTQYF,TGCGCCAGCAGTCAACCCTCTGGGGCGGCCACAGATACGCAGTATTTT
TRBV29-1,TRBD1,few,TRBJ1-2,CSVEDPQGYGYTF,TGCAGCGTTGAAGACCCACAGGGGTATGGCTACACCTTC
TRBV14,-,-,TRBJ2-1,CASSQVFPQEQFF,TGTGCCAGCAGCCAAGTATTTCCTCAGGAGCAGTTCTTC
TRBV7-9,-,once,TRBJ2-6,CASSPAMGSGANVLTF,TGTGCCAGCAGCCCCGCCATGGGCTCTGGGGCCAACGTCCTGACTTTC
TRBV7-9,-,-,TRBJ2-7,CASSSLAGAYEQYF,TGTGCCAGCAGCTCCTTAGCAGGGGCTTACGAGCAGTACTTC
TRBV29-1,TRBD2,few,TRBJ2-1,CSVRGSGAVAGAYNEQFF,TGCAGCGTCCGTGGGTCAGGGGCAGTAGCGGGAGCCTACAATGAGCAGTTCTTC
TRBV18,-,-,TRBJ2-5,CASSPRDQETQYF,TGTGCCAGCTCACCACGCGACCAAGAGACCCAGTACTTC
TRBV29-1,TRBD1,few,TRBJ1-4,CSVDGDRDDEKLFF,TGCAGCGTTGACGGGGACAGGGACGACGAAAAACTGTTTTTT
TRBV7-8,-,-,TRBJ1-4,CASSLVQTTNEKLFF,TGTGCCAGCAGCTTAGTCCAAACAACTAATGAAAAACTGTTTTTT
TRBV2,-,once,TRBJ2-7,CASNTAPVGYEQYF,TGTGCCAGCAATACTGCCCCGGTAGGCTACGAGCAGTACTTC
TRBV5-1,-,-,TRBJ1-4,CASSGPGQDERLFF,TGCGCCAGCAGCGGACCTGGGCAGGATGAAAGACTGTTTTTT
TRBV18,-,many,TRBJ2-1,CASSPGTSYNEQFF,TGTGCCAGCTCACCCGGGACATCCTACAATGAGCAGTTCTTC
TRBV27,TRBD1,-,TRBJ2-5,CASSPSTGGSGQYF,TGTGCCAGCAGCCCATCGACAGGGGGGAGCGGGCAGTACTTC